The T cell receptor (beta chain) under discussion was sequenced for a study of blood T cell repertoires in COVID-19. This clone was seen once. CDR3 length equals 14 residues. Germline V gene sequence: CDR1 SGHRS, CDR2 YFSETQ. V lost 0 bases, J lost 9 bases, and 6 bases stayed unmatched. Source study methods: Quantification of nucleated cells was approximated via reference gene primer amplification. Produced via immunoSEQ multiplex PCR; TCRdb's table is partial and in-frame only. The V and J calls and clone size come from that table; D and trimming were worked out from the DNA. Seen here are approximately 300,000 clones, around 85% observed once, and the top ten hold 0.7% to 0.9%.

The source material was peripheral blood. The TCR originated in a human donor with COVID-19, enrolled during active disease. The donor label of this sample is uncertain. The chain couples TRBV5-1 to TRBJ1-3; 7 nucleotides align to TRBD1. The CDR3 loop reads CASSLVGQEGTIYF. Written as DNA, the CDR3 is TGCGCCAGCAGCTTGGTTGGACAGGAGGGCACCATATATTTT.